Listed below are T cell receptor beta chains from one sample, sequenced in a study of Ad26.COV2.S vaccination and SARS-CoV-2 variants. TCRdb's copy holds only in-frame clones and misses some; the assay was immunoSEQ multiplex PCR. The sample lists some 340,000 clones; just over 85% were seen once. Sequences were derived from peripheral blood, sampled in a trial of Ad26.COV2.S vaccine versus placebo. These receptors were obtained from a person aged 18-65 years who received the Ad26.COV2.S COVID-19 vaccine or a placebo. Both conserved end residues are part of each CDR3. The order of the fields is J gene, clone size, D gene, V gene, CDR3 DNA, CDR3 protein. The D gene is left open where the match is weak. The size of a clone is reported for some rows only, either as once, few or many, or as a class for expanded clones.

j_gene: TRBJ2-5; abundance: -; d_gene: -; v_gene: TRBV7-2; CDR3nt: TGTGCCAGCAGCTTAAAGGCGGAGCGGAGAGGAGAGACCCAGTACTTC; CDR3aa: CASSLKAERRGETQYF
j_gene: TRBJ1-4; abundance: -; d_gene: TRBD1; v_gene: TRBV5-4; CDR3nt: TGTGCCAGCAGCCCCACGGGGGGACAGGGAGGTGAAAAACTGTTTTTT; CDR3aa: CASSPTGGQGGEKLFF
j_gene: TRBJ1-5; abundance: many; d_gene: TRBD1; v_gene: TRBV5-7; CDR3nt: TGTGCCAGCAGCTTCCGGGACAGGGGGGATCAGCCCCAGCATTTT; CDR3aa: CASSFRDRGDQPQHF
j_gene: TRBJ1-3; abundance: -; d_gene: TRBD1; v_gene: TRBV19; CDR3nt: TGTGCCAGTAGTCCGGACAGGGGAGCGAACACCATATATTTT; CDR3aa: CASSPDRGANTIYF
j_gene: TRBJ1-2; abundance: few; d_gene: -; v_gene: TRBV6-1; CDR3nt: TGTGCCAGCAGTGAAGCGTTTTCGGGCGCTAGGTATGGCTACACCTTC; CDR3aa: CASSEAFSGARYGYTF
j_gene: TRBJ1-1; abundance: few; d_gene: -; v_gene: TRBV3-1/TRBV3-2; CDR3nt: TGTGCCAGCAGCCAAGCGCGCATGAACACTGAAGCTTTCTTT; CDR3aa: CASSQARMNTEAFF
j_gene: TRBJ2-1; abundance: -; d_gene: TRBD2; v_gene: TRBV18; CDR3nt: TGTGCCAGCTCACCTGCGGGACTAGCGGGGGGGCAAGGGTCTGAGCAGTTCTTC; CDR3aa: CASSPAGLAGGQGSEQFF
j_gene: TRBJ2-1; abundance: -; d_gene: TRBD1; v_gene: TRBV9; CDR3nt: TGTGCCAGCAGCGTAGTTGGGACAGACTACAATGAGCAGTTCTTC; CDR3aa: CASSVVGTDYNEQFF
j_gene: TRBJ1-2; abundance: -; d_gene: TRBD1; v_gene: TRBV18; CDR3nt: TGTGCCAGCTCAGCGGGACAGCTCGCCGGTAGCTATGGCTACACCTTC; CDR3aa: CASSAGQLAGSYGYTF
j_gene: TRBJ2-1; abundance: -; d_gene: -; v_gene: TRBV9; CDR3nt: TGTGCCAGCAGCGTAGGTAGCGGCGGGCGGTACAATGAGCAGTTCTTC; CDR3aa: CASSVGSGGRYNEQFF
j_gene: TRBJ2-6; abundance: -; d_gene: TRBD1; v_gene: TRBV5-1; CDR3nt: TGCGCCAGCAGAGTGGGGACAGGGGGTGCTGGGGCCAACGTCCTGACTTTC; CDR3aa: CASRVGTGGAGANVLTF
j_gene: TRBJ2-3; abundance: -; d_gene: -; v_gene: TRBV10-2; CDR3nt: TGCGCCAGCAGTGTTGGGGGTAGCACAGATACGCAGTATTTT; CDR3aa: CASSVGGSTDTQYF
j_gene: TRBJ1-2; abundance: once; d_gene: -; v_gene: TRBV10-3; CDR3nt: TGTGCCATCAGTGAACTTCTAGGGGGCTACACCTTC; CDR3aa: CAISELLGGYTF
j_gene: TRBJ2-7; abundance: few; d_gene: -; v_gene: TRBV29-1; CDR3nt: TGCAGCGTTAAGGACTCCAGCTACGAGCAGTACTTC; CDR3aa: CSVKDSSYEQYF
j_gene: TRBJ1-2; abundance: -; d_gene: -; v_gene: TRBV7-2; CDR3nt: TGTGCCAGCAGCGGGGGGGGACATATCGTCTCTGGCTACACCTTC; CDR3aa: CASSGGGHIVSGYTF
j_gene: TRBJ1-4; abundance: -; d_gene: -; v_gene: TRBV5-1; CDR3nt: TGCGCCAGCAGCCGATCTCCTTCGGGCGATGGAAAACTGTTTTTT; CDR3aa: CASSRSPSGDGKLFF
j_gene: TRBJ2-3; abundance: -; d_gene: -; v_gene: TRBV3-1/TRBV3-2; CDR3nt: TGTGCCAGCAGCCAAGCGGGAACAGGGTCAGATACGCAGTATTTT; CDR3aa: CASSQAGTGSDTQYF
j_gene: TRBJ1-3; abundance: -; d_gene: -; v_gene: TRBV7-6; CDR3nt: TGTGCCAGCAGCCAAGGGACGGGGAACTCTGGAAACACCATATATTTT; CDR3aa: CASSQGTGNSGNTIYF
j_gene: TRBJ2-1; abundance: -; d_gene: -; v_gene: TRBV7-3; CDR3nt: TGTGCCAGCAGCTTACTCGGGGCAGGGTACAATGAGCAGTTCTTC; CDR3aa: CASSLLGAGYNEQFF
j_gene: TRBJ2-5; abundance: -; d_gene: TRBD2; v_gene: TRBV27; CDR3nt: TGCCCACGCGGTACTAGCGGGTACCAAGAAGGGAACCAAGAGACCCAGTACTTC; CDR3aa: CPRGTSGYQEGNQETQYF
j_gene: TRBJ1-6; abundance: -; d_gene: TRBD1; v_gene: TRBV4-1; CDR3nt: TGCGCCAGCAGCCAGGCAGGACAGGGTGAATCACCCCTCCACTTT; CDR3aa: CASSQAGQGESPLHF
j_gene: TRBJ1-1; abundance: -; d_gene: -; v_gene: TRBV7-2; CDR3nt: TGTGCCAGCAGCCCACAGGGATTGGGCACTGAAGCTTTCTTT; CDR3aa: CASSPQGLGTEAFF
j_gene: TRBJ2-5; abundance: once; d_gene: TRBD1; v_gene: TRBV11-2; CDR3nt: TGTGCCAGCTCCTCCCCACCGGGACAGGGCCGACCGAGCGAGACCCAGTACTTC; CDR3aa: CASSSPPGQGRPSETQYF
j_gene: TRBJ1-1; abundance: -; d_gene: -; v_gene: TRBV15; CDR3nt: TGTGCCACTCGCCGGGGGCGAGGAGGGAACACTGAAGCTTTCTTT; CDR3aa: CATRRGRGGNTEAFF
j_gene: TRBJ1-3; abundance: once; d_gene: -; v_gene: TRBV5-4; CDR3nt: TGTGCCAGCAGCCGATTATCACTACAGGGAGGTGGAAACACCATATATTTT; CDR3aa: CASSRLSLQGGGNTIYF
j_gene: TRBJ2-2; abundance: -; d_gene: TRBD1; v_gene: TRBV5-1; CDR3nt: TGCGCCAGCAGCCCAAACCCGGGACAGGGGCCCGGGGAGCTGTTTTTT; CDR3aa: CASSPNPGQGPGELFF
j_gene: TRBJ2-1; abundance: -; d_gene: TRBD1; v_gene: TRBV3-1/TRBV3-2; CDR3nt: TGTGCCAGCAGCTCGCGAAACTTATACAGGGGACGGGGATACAATGAGCAGTTCTTC; CDR3aa: CASSSRNLYRGRGYNEQFF
j_gene: TRBJ2-3; abundance: -; d_gene: TRBD2; v_gene: TRBV4-1; CDR3nt: TGCGCCAGCAGCCAAGACCCGTGGACTAGCGGGAGCCCAGATACGCAGTATTTT; CDR3aa: CASSQDPWTSGSPDTQYF
j_gene: TRBJ2-5; abundance: -; d_gene: TRBD1; v_gene: TRBV5-1; CDR3nt: TGCGCCAGCAGCCCGGGACAGAGGGAGACCCAGTACTTC; CDR3aa: CASSPGQRETQYF
j_gene: TRBJ1-4; abundance: -; d_gene: -; v_gene: TRBV7-8; CDR3nt: TGTGCCAGCAGCGACCTGGAAAAACTGTTTTTT; CDR3aa: CASSDLEKLFF